The T cell receptor beta chain under discussion was sequenced for a study of regulatory T cells in long-lasting Graves disease. Time point of the sample: persistent/refractory GD, antithyroid drugs over 5 years with positive TRAb. PBMC RNA was the source of the TCR library. Doctors identified Graves' disease using the American Thyroid Association guidelines. Into tubes containing EDTA, 8 to 9 milliliters of peripheral blood were drawn. CDR3 length: 11 residues. CDR1 SQVTM and CDR2 ANQGSEA come from the germline V gene. V was clipped by 5 bases and J by 5 bases, with 9 bases between them. Study-wide results and caveats: Newly diagnosed disease favored TRBV20-1 and TRBJ2-1 over persistent disease. Possibly, accuracy suffered from the small sample size.

Building of the TCR beta libraries involved iRepertoire HTBI primers and Arm-PCR of CDR3 regions. TCRdb reprocessed the multiplex PCR reads via MiXCR and lists one record per CDR3 protein. The sample holds roughly 400,000 distinct CDR3 sequences; around 21% are singletons and the top ten take less than 25%. Ten or more counts support this clonotype. Its specificity is unknown. Sequencing was performed on peripheral blood mononuclear cells (PBMCs), taken when the disease was refractory, from a patient treated with antithyroid drugs. The chain combines TRBV29-1 with TRBJ2-5, with TRBD2 as a possible D gene (6 bases). The TCR was taken from a female donor with Graves disease. This CDR3 reads CSVYGGETQYF. The CDR3 region has the DNA TGCAGCGTTTACGGGGGTGAGACCCAGTACTTC.